The 13 T cell receptor beta chains presented below share a single source sample, sequenced in a study of T-cell memory formation after mild COVID-19. TCRdb re-analysed the 5' RACE reads in MiXCR, keeping a single row per CDR3 protein. The sample lists hundreds of thousands of distinct CDR3 sequences, 28% occurring once. Sequenced input: PBMCs or a T cell subset sorted from them (not recorded which). These receptors all stem from an adult woman who had mild COVID-19 (a few samples of this study predate the infection). Cell type and time point are not known.

The CDR3 DNA reads TGTGCCAGCAGTTACAGGGACGGGACCTACGAGCAGTACTTC. Translation: CASSYRDGTYEQYF. V gene TRBV6-5 combines with J gene TRBJ2-7; tentatively, D is TRBD1 or TRBD2 (5 bases each). The CDR3 has 14 residues. CDR1 is MNHEY, CDR2 SVGAGI, per germline. The V end was cut by 2 bases, the J end by 2 bases, with 10 bases between.

The V call is TRBV4-3, the J call TRBJ2-1; 10 bases align to TRBD2. Per the germline V gene, CDR1 is LGHNA and CDR2 is YSLEER. Losses at the gene ends were 1 base for V and 9 bases for J; bases not matched to a gene: 12. The CDR3 sequence is 17 residues long. The CDR3 reads CASSQVKVASGSSEQFF. The CDR3 DNA reads as TGCGCCAGCAGCCAAGTTAAGGTGGCTAGCGGGAGTAGTGAGCAGTTCTTC.

The V call is TRBV4-3, the J call TRBJ2-1; perhaps D is TRBD1 or TRBD2 (5 bases each). CDR1 and CDR2 (germline): LGHNA, YSLEER. V lost 0 bases and J lost 1, with 10 bases in between. The CDR3 runs to 16 residues. CDR3 in DNA: TGCGCCAGCAGCCAAGAGGGGGACGCATCCTACAATGAGCAGTTCTTC. Its translation is CASSQEGDASYNEQFF.

The CDR3 spells CATSGQGTGELFF. The CDR3 DNA follows: TGTGCCACCAGCGGACAGGGCACCGGGGAGCTGTTTTTT. The chain uses TRBV24-1 and TRBJ2-2; TRBD1 matches at 8 bases. Germline CDR1 and CDR2: KGHDR and SFDVKD. Trimming took 7 bases from V and 4 from J; bases not matched to a gene: 1. The CDR3 has 13 residues.

This clonotype has only a few counts. The chain couples TRBV6-5 to TRBJ2-7; 8 positions match TRBD2. The CDR3 runs to 17 residues. Germline loops: CDR1 MNHEY, CDR2 SVGAGI. Trimming removed 2 bases from V and 3 bases from J; junction bases left unmatched: 12. DNA for the CDR3: TGTGCCAGCAGTTACACCACTCCAGCGGGAGCTGTCTACGAGCAGTACTTC. The encoded protein is CASSYTTPAGAVYEQYF.

This clonotype appeared a few times. At one of its ends the junction is not consistent with the germline gene, which may arise from a read error. This chain uses TRBV28 with TRBJ1-3; TRBD1 aligns across 7 bases. Germline CDR1 and CDR2: MDHEN and SYDVKM. The CDR3 runs to 17 residues. The CDR3 nucleotides read TGTGCCAGCAGGTTATTTGGGACAGCCCGCTCTGGAAACACCATATATTTT. Translation: CASRLFGTARSGNTIYF.

The chain recombines TRBV4-2 with TRBJ2-7; 8 positions match TRBD1. The V segment lost 1 base and the J segment 3 bases; nucleotides outside the gene matches: 2. This CDR3 comprises 14 residues. Germline values: CDR1 LGHNA, CDR2 YNFKEQ. CDR3 DNA: TGTGCCAGCAGCCAAGGGACAGGGTACTACGAGCAGTACTTC. Translating it yields CASSQGTGYYEQYF.

This clonotype came up a few times. This rearrangement joins TRBV12-3 or TRBV12-4 to TRBJ2-1; 7 bases agree with TRBD2. V was clipped by 6 bases and J by 8 bases; unmatched bases: 13. The CDR3 loop spans 15 amino acids. The CDR3 region has the DNA TGTGCCAGCAGACTCCCGGCACTAGCGATTCATGAGCAGTTCTTC. Protein: CASRLPALAIHEQFF.

This chain joins TRBV7-9 and TRBJ1-2; D is ambiguous. CDR3 length equals 12 residues. Germline values: CDR1 SEHNR, CDR2 FQNEAQ (reference sequence). Trimming cost V 2 bases and J 6 bases, with 7 bases left between them. The CDR3 DNA follows: TGTGCCAGCAGCTTATACCCTGATGGCTACACCTTC. Translated, it gives CASSLYPDGYTF.

This clonotype was picked up a small number of times. This rearrangement joins TRBV4-3 to TRBJ2-1; a weak D match, TRBD2 (5 bases). The CDR3 runs 14 residues. Trimming took 1 base from V and 6 from J, leaving 10 bases between them. CDR1 is LGHNA and CDR2 is YSLEER in the germline V gene. The CDR3 spells CASSQASSGNEQFF. CDR3 nucleotides: TGCGCCAGCAGCCAAGCTAGCTCGGGCAATGAGCAGTTCTTC.

This sequence joins TRBV7-6 and TRBJ1-1; possible D gene TRBD1, 5 bases. Trimming shortened V by 1 base and J by 4 bases, and 16 bases separated the two germline ends. CDR1 and CDR2 from the germline V gene are SGHVS and FNYEAQ. This CDR3 is 16 amino acids long. The CDR3 coding sequence is TGTGCCAGCAGCTTAGTCCAATTTGGGGGGGGCACTGAAGCTTTCTTT. Translating gives CASSLVQFGGGTEAFF.

V usage is TRBV6-5 and J usage is TRBJ2-3; D could derive from TRBD1 or TRBD2 (6 bases each). This CDR3 region has 16 residues. In germline, CDR1 is MNHEY, CDR2 SVGAGI. Trimming removed 4 bases at V and 1 base at J, with 15 bases between. The CDR3 DNA follows: TGTGCCAGCAGTTGGGGGGATGCAGGGGGCACAGATACGCAGTATTTT. It encodes CASSWGDAGGTDTQYF.

This chain connects TRBV7-2 to TRBJ2-3; 15 bases line up with TRBD2. The CDR3 consists of 16 residues. Germline CDR1 and CDR2: SGHTA and FQGNSA. The V gene end was trimmed by 5 bases and the J gene end by 7 bases; junction bases not matched to a gene: 7. The CDR3 protein is CASSAGLAGGLNTQYF. The DNA for the CDR3 is TGTGCCAGCAGCGCCGGACTAGCGGGAGGGCTAAATACGCAGTATTTT. Complete variable domain (other parts from reference TRBV7-2 and TRBJ2-3): GAGVSQSPSNKVTEKGKDVELRCDPISGHTALYWYRQSLGQGLEFLIYFQGNSAPDKSGLPSDRFSAERTGGSVSTLTIQRTQQEDSAVYLCASSAGLAGGLNTQYFGPGTRLTVL.